Below are 27 T cell receptor beta chains sequenced from a single sample in a study of PD-L1 blockade in urothelial cancer (dated by TCRdb to about 2017). To prepare the library, the immunoSEQ multiplex PCR assay was applied. Imported from immuneACCESS, the table was reduced by TCRdb to in-frame sequences with V and J called. These copies leave out some clones; in studies compared against another copy, an unresolved V gene accounts for under half, and the cause of the remainder is not known. This sample is represented by about 50,000 clones; approximately 80% of them were singletons. The ten largest clones take up approximately 10% of the sample. The time point label corresponds to: peripheral blood 6 weeks after treatment start. Sequencing was performed on PBMCs, taken around atezolizumab (anti-PD-L1) treatment. Receptors originate from a man in his 70s with urothelial cancer.

This chain joins TRBV7-3 and TRBJ2-1; TRBD1 matches 7 bases. V shed 0 bases, J shed 8 bases, and the junction held 1 base outside the gene matches. Germline assignment: CDR1 SGHTA and CDR2 FQGTGA. The CDR3 loop spans 13 amino acids. CDR3 DNA: TGTGCCAGCAGCTTAACCGACAGGGATGAGCAGTTCTTC. This gives the protein CASSLTDRDEQFF. Looking up the rest from reference TRBV7-3 and TRBJ2-1 gives the full variable domain: GAGVSQTPSNKVTEKGKYVELRCDPISGHTALYWYRQSLGQGPEFLIYFQGTGAADDSGLPNDRFFAVRPEGSVSTLKIQRTERGDSAVYLCASSLTDRDEQFFGPGTRLTVL.

V usage is TRBV5-1 and J usage is TRBJ1-1; perhaps TRBD1 as D (5 bases). The CDR3 is 14 residues long. CDR1 and CDR2 (germline): SGHRS, YFSETQ. V was trimmed by 4 bases and J by 5 bases, leaving 15 bases between them. The CDR3, as DNA: TGCGCCAGCAGCGGGGGGGGAATGGAGACTGAAGCTTTCTTT. Protein product: CASSGGGMETEAFF.

The chain has TRBV10-3 and TRBJ2-1, with 8 positions matching TRBD2. CDR1 is ENHRY and CDR2 is SYGVKD in the germline V gene. J gave up 4 bases and V 11 bases, and 10 bases lay outside the gene matches. The CDR3 runs to 14 residues. The CDR3 DNA follows: TGTGCCCTCGCCGCTAGCGGGTCTTACAATGAGCAGTTCTTC. This sequence encodes CALAASGSYNEQFF.

DNA for the CDR3: TGCGCCAGCAGCTTGGGAGGAGCGAAAGCCTTATACAATGAGCAGTTCTTC. Amino acid sequence: CASSLGGAKALYNEQFF. The chain combines TRBV5-1 with TRBJ2-1, with no clear D. The germline V gene has CDR1 SGHRS and CDR2 YFSETQ. Trimming pared 0 bases from V and 4 bases from J, leaving 17 bases between. CDR3 size: 17 residues.

The chain links TRBV2 to TRBJ2-7; 7 bases align to TRBD2. Germline V gene lookup returns CDR1 SNHLY and CDR2 FYNNEI. The CDR3 has 12 residues. V trimming: 6 bases; J trimming: 7 bases; junction bases outside the gene matches: 6. CDR3 loop: CASRYLAEEQYF. DNA of the CDR3: TGTGCCAGCAGATATCTAGCGGAAGAGCAGTACTTC. The full variable domain, rest sourced from reference TRBV2 and TRBJ2-7, is EPEVTQTPSHQVTQMGQEVILRCVPISNHLYFYWYRQILGQKVEFLVSFYNNEISEKSEIFDDQFSVERPDGSNFTLKIRSTKLEDSAMYFCASRYLAEEQYFGPGTRLTVT.

The V and J genes are TRBV7-6 and TRBJ2-1; 9 bases map to TRBD1. Germline loops: CDR1 SGHVS, CDR2 FNYEAQ. This CDR3 has 15 residues. With V trimmed by 3 bases and J by 4 bases, 4 bases remained unmatched. CDR3 protein: CASSFGQGRYNEQFF. Here the CDR3 DNA reads TGTGCCAGCAGCTTCGGACAGGGGCGATACAATGAGCAGTTCTTC.

J is TRBJ2-1 and V is TRBV5-1, with 7 bases lining up with TRBD2. CDR3 length: 15 residues. The trim removed 3 bases at V and 0 bases at J, leaving 3 bases unmatched. In germline, CDR1 is SGHRS, CDR2 YFSETQ. The CDR3 region has the DNA TGCGCCAGCAGCTCCAGCGGGAACTCCTACAATGAGCAGTTCTTC. This translates into CASSSSGNSYNEQFF. Drawing the rest from reference TRBV5-1 and TRBJ2-1, the complete variable domain is KAGVTQTPRYLIKTRGQQVTLSCSPISGHRSVSWYQQTPGQGLQFLFEYFSETQRNKGNFPGRFSGRQFSNSRSEMNVSTLELGDSALYLCASSSSGNSYNEQFFGPGTRLTVL.

V and J are TRBV11-2 and TRBJ2-3; 8 positions match TRBD1. The CDR3 has 13 residues. Losses at the gene ends were 3 bases for V and 6 bases for J; bases not matched to a gene: 2. Germline V gene lookup returns CDR1 SGHAT and CDR2 FQNNGV. CDR3 coding DNA: TGTGCCAGCAGCTTGGACAGGGTGGATACGCAGTATTTT. Amino acid sequence: CASSLDRVDTQYF.

This clone was detected only a few times. The CDR3 bases are TGTGCCAGCAGCCCCGTGGGACAGGGGCCCTACGAGCAGTACTTC. Translation: CASSPVGQGPYEQYF. The chain combines TRBV6-1 with TRBJ2-7, with 10 bases that match TRBD1. The junction had 7 bases not matched to a gene; V was cut back by 6 bases and J by 2 bases. Germline V gives CDR1 MNHNS, CDR2 SASEGT. There are 15 residues in the CDR3.

This clone has just one count. The chain links TRBV18 to TRBJ2-1; 7 bases line up with TRBD2. This CDR3 contains 16 residues. V shed 0 bases, J shed 0 bases, and the junction held 2 bases outside the gene matches. In germline, CDR1 is KGHSH, CDR2 LQKENI. The CDR3 spells CASSPPGGSSYNEQFF. CDR3 nucleotide sequence: TGTGCCAGCTCACCACCGGGCGGGAGCTCCTACAATGAGCAGTTCTTC.

This chain links TRBV29-1 with TRBJ1-1; 8 bases agree with TRBD1. The length of the CDR3 is 12 residues. Germline V gene data show CDR1 as SQVTM and CDR2 as ANQGSEA. J was trimmed by 5 bases and V by 7 bases; bases with no gene match: 6. DNA of the CDR3: TGCAGCGCCCAGGGGGCCGGGACTGAAGCTTTCTTT. This gives the protein CSAQGAGTEAFF.

This sequence joins TRBV2 and TRBJ2-1, with 11 nucleotides matching TRBD2. This CDR3 spans 16 amino acids. Looked up from germline, CDR1 is SNHLY and CDR2 is FYNNEI. Germline trimming cut 4 bases from V and 7 bases from J; bases unmatched to any gene: 9. The chain's CDR3 is CASSGTSGRVWNEQFF. CDR3 nucleotides: TGTGCCAGCAGTGGAACTAGCGGGAGAGTGTGGAATGAGCAGTTCTTC.

This rearrangement joins TRBV19 to TRBJ2-7, with 9 bases identical to TRBD1. CDR3 length: 14 residues. The V and J ends lost 6 bases and 3 bases, in that order; junction bases with no gene match: 6. Germline V gene data show CDR1 as LNHDA and CDR2 as SQIVND (reference sequence). CDR3 DNA: TGTGCCAGTAGGACCGGGACAGGGAGCTACGAGCAGTACTTC. Protein sequence: CASRTGTGSYEQYF.

This clone has a single count. The gene calls are TRBV6-1 and TRBJ2-7; a possible D gene is TRBD1 (7 bases). The CDR3 spans 15 residues. CDR1 is MNHNS and CDR2 is SASEGT in the germline V gene. Between the trimmed V and J ends, which lost 8 bases and 2 bases, there was a span of 19 bases. The CDR3 nucleotides read TGTGCCAGCGCCTACAGGGGCGGGATGGCCTACGAGCAGTACTTC. Amino acids: CASAYRGGMAYEQYF.

The V and J genes are TRBV5-1 and TRBJ2-7; TRBD2 agrees at 10 bases. The CDR3 length is 14 residues. Germline assignment: CDR1 SGHRS and CDR2 YFSETQ. The J segment lost 3 bases and the V segment lost 3 bases, leaving 3 bases of the junction unmatched. The CDR3 region is CASSSGLANYEQYF. The CDR3 DNA follows: TGCGCCAGCAGCTCGGGACTAGCGAACTACGAGCAGTACTTC.

The CDR3 reads CASSILWGPGELFF. The CDR3 region has the DNA TGTGCCAGTAGTATTCTATGGGGCCCCGGGGAGCTGTTTTTT. The V and J genes are TRBV19 and TRBJ2-2, with a possible D match to TRBD1 (5 bases). V was clipped by 3 bases and J by 6 bases, with 11 bases between them. Per the germline V gene, CDR1 is LNHDA and CDR2 is SQIVND (reference sequence). There are 14 residues in the CDR3.

V gene TRBV7-6 combines with J gene TRBJ2-2, with D possibly TRBD1 on 5 matching bases. V was clipped by 0 bases and J by 7 bases, with 18 bases between them. Looked up from germline, CDR1 is SGHVS and CDR2 is FNYEAQ. The CDR3 has 17 residues. CDR3 loop: CASSLADRTSWGGELFF. The CDR3 DNA reads as TGTGCCAGCAGCTTAGCCGATCGGACAAGTTGGGGCGGGGAGCTGTTTTTT.

This chain uses TRBV30 with TRBJ2-4; 15 bases are shared with TRBD2. The CDR3 is made up of 16 amino acids. CDR1 GTSNPN and CDR2 SVGIG come from the germline V gene (reference sequence). Unmatched junction bases numbered 6, after V lost 1 base and J lost 8 bases. CDR3 region: CAWSAGLAGGVHIQYF. CDR3 nucleotides: TGTGCCTGGAGTGCCGGACTAGCGGGAGGGGTACACATTCAGTACTTC.

Points on this clone: At one boundary the junction diverges from the germline segment, which might be a read error. The chain uses TRBV7-7 and TRBJ1-2, with D possibly matching TRBD1 (5 bases). CDR1 is SSHAT, CDR2 FNYEAQ, per germline (reference sequence). The CDR3 has 14 residues. The CDR3 loop is CASSLVGRVYGYTF. The CDR3 nucleotides read TGTGCTAGCAGCTTAGTCGGCAGGGTCTATGGCTACACCTTC. The full variable domain, with the rest looked up from reference TRBV7-7 and TRBJ1-2, is GAGVSQSPRYKVTKRGQDVTLRCDPISSHATLYWYQQALGQGPEFLTYFNYEAQPDKSGLPSDRFSAERPEGSISTLTIQRTEQRDSAMYRCASSLVGRVYGYTFGSGTRLTVV.

This sequence joins TRBV9 and TRBJ1-1, with unresolved D. Germline CDR1 SGDLS, CDR2 YYNGEE. The CDR3 is made up of 15 amino acids. The ends were cut back, 0 bases at V and 4 bases at J, with 13 bases in the middle. The CDR3 nucleotides are TGTGCCAGCAGCGTAGCTACGACATCTCGCACTGAAGCTTTCTTT. Protein product: CASSVATTSRTEAFF.

The genes are TRBV6-6 and TRBJ2-1, with 9 bases identical to TRBD2. In germline, CDR1 is MNHNY, CDR2 SVGAGI (reference sequence). There are 14 residues in the CDR3. J lost 7 bases, V lost 6 bases, and 7 bases had no gene match. Here the CDR3 DNA reads TGTGCCAGCAGCTTTAGCGGGAGTGGGAATGAGCAGTTCTTC. It translates to CASSFSGSGNEQFF.

The chain uses TRBV5-4 and TRBJ1-3; TRBD1 matches at 8 bases. CDR3 size: 15 residues. Germline lookup yields CDR1 SGHNT and CDR2 YYREEE (reference sequence). Losses at the gene ends were 5 bases for V and 2 bases for J; bases not matched to a gene: 6. The CDR3 loop reads CASSTGGVTGNTIYF. The CDR3 nucleotides are TGTGCCAGCAGTACAGGGGGAGTTACTGGAAACACCATATATTTT. Full variable domain (rest looked up from reference TRBV5-4 and TRBJ1-3): ETGVTQSPTHLIKTRGQQVTLRCSSQSGHNTVSWYQQALGQGPQFIFQYYREEENGRGNFPPRFSGLQFPNYSSELNVNALELDDSALYLCASSTGGVTGNTIYFGEGSWLTVV.

The chain carries TRBV5-5 and TRBJ2-7, with D perhaps TRBD2 (5 bases). This CDR3 has 14 residues. The V end lost 1 base, the J end lost 3 bases, and 11 bases lay between the germline ends. CDR1 SGHKS and CDR2 YYEKEE come from the germline V gene (reference sequence). CDR3 in DNA: TGTGCCAGCAGCTTGTCCGGACTGAGCTACGAGCAGTACTTC. Protein product: CASSLSGLSYEQYF.

V is TRBV7-8 and J is TRBJ2-1; D gene uncertain. Trimming left V 1 base short and J 8 bases short, with 3 bases between. Germline CDR1 and CDR2: SGHVS and FQNEAQ. This CDR3 is 11 amino acids long. The CDR3: CASSLVYEQFF. Here the CDR3 DNA reads TGTGCCAGCAGCTTAGTATATGAGCAGTTCTTC.

The chain uses TRBV10-2 and TRBJ2-7; 7 nucleotides match TRBD2. J gave up 6 bases and V 4 bases, and 6 bases lay outside the gene matches. Germline assignment: CDR1 WSHSY and CDR2 SAAADI. This CDR3 comprises 13 residues. CDR3 in DNA: TGCGCCAGCAGTGTAGGACTAGTTCGCGAGCAGTACTTC. Protein: CASSVGLVREQYF.

The chain couples TRBV6-1 to TRBJ2-7; TRBD2 might be the D (5 bases). Germline lookup yields CDR1 MNHNS and CDR2 SASEGT. The V end lost 2 bases, the J end lost 8 bases, and 7 bases lay between the germline ends. This CDR3 has 11 amino acids. The CDR3 DNA follows: TGTGCCAGCAGTGAAACCGGGAAGCAGTACTTC. Residues: CASSETGKQYF.

The J gene is TRBJ2-1, the V gene TRBV7-3, with TRBD2 identical over 10 bases. This CDR3 spans 14 amino acids. V lost 8 bases and J lost 9; bases outside the gene matches: 10. In germline, CDR1 is SGHTA, CDR2 FQGTGA. CDR3 coding DNA: TGTGCCAGCGGACTAGCGGACAAAGAGGCTGAGCAGTTCTTC. Amino acids: CASGLADKEAEQFF. Looking up the rest from reference TRBV7-3 and TRBJ2-1 gives the full variable domain: GAGVSQTPSNKVTEKGKYVELRCDPISGHTALYWYRQSLGQGPEFLIYFQGTGAADDSGLPNDRFFAVRPEGSVSTLKIQRTERGDSAVYLCASGLADKEAEQFFGPGTRLTVL.